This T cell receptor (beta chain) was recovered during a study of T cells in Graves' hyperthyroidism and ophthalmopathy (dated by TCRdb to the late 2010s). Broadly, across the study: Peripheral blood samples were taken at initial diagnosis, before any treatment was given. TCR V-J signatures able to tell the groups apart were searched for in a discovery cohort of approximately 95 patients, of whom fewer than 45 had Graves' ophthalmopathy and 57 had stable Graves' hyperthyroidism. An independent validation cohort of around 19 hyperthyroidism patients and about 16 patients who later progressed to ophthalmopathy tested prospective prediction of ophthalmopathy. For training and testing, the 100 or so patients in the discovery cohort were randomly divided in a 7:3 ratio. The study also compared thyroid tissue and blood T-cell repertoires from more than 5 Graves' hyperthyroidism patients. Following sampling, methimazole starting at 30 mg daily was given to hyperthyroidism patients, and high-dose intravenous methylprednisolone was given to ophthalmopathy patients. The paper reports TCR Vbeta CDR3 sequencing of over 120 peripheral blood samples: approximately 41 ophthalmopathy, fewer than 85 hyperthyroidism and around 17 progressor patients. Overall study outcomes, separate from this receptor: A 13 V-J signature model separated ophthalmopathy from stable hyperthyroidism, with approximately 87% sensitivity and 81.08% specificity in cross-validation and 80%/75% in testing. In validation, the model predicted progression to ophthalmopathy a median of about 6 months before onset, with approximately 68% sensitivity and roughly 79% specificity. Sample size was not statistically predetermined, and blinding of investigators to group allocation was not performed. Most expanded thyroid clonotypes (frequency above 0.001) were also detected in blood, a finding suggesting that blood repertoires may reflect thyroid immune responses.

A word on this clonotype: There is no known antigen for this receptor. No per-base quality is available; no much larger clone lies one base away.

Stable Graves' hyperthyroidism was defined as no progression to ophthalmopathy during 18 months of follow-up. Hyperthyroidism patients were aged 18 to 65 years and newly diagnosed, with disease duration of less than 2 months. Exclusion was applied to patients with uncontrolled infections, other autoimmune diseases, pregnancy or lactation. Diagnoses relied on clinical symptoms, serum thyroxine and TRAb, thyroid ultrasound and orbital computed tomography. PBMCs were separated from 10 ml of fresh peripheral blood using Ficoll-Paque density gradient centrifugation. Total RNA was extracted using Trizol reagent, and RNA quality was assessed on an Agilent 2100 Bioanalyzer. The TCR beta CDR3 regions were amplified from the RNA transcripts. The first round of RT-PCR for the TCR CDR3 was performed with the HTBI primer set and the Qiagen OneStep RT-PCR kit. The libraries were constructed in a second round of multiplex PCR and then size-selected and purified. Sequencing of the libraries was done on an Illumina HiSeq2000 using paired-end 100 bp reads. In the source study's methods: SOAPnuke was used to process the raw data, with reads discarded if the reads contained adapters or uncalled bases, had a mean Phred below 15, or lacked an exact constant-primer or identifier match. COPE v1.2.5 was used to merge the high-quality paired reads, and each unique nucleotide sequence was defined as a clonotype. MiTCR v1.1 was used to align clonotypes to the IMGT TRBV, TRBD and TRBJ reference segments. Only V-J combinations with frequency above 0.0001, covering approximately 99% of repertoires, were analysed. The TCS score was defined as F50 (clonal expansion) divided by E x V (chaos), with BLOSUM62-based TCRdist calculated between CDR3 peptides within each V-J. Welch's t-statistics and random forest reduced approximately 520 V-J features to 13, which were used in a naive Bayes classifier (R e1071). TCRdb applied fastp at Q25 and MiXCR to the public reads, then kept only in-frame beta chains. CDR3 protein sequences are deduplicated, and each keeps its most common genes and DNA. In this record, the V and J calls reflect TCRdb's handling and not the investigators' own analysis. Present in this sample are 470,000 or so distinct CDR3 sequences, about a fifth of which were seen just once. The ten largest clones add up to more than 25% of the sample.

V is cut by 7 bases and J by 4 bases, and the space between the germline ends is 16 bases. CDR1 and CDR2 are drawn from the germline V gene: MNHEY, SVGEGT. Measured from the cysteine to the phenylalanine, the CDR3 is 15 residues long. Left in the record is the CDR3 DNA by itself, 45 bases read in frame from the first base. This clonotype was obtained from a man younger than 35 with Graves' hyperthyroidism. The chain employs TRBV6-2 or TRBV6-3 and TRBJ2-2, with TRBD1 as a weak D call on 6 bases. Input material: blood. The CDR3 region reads CASTRAGAVTGELFF. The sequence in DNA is TGTGCCAGCACCAGGGCAGGGGCGGTCACCGGGGAGCTGTTTTTT.